This entry lists 26 T cell receptor beta chains sequenced from one sample in a study of T cell changes during pregnancy in multiple sclerosis. Assay used: immunoSEQ multiplex PCR; TCRdb lists only in-frame clones, some missing. The sample lists about 86,000 clones, around 90% occurring once. This material consisted of peripheral blood, taken in the first trimester of pregnancy. The receptors here all came from a female donor in good health, enrolled as a control in a pregnancy study.

The rearrangement links TRBV9 to TRBJ1-1, with 8 positions matching TRBD1. Germline trimming cut 4 bases from V and 0 bases from J; bases unmatched to any gene: 5. Germline V gives CDR1 SGDLS, CDR2 YYNGEE. This CDR3 contains 15 residues. The chain's CDR3 is CASSLGDRLNTEAFF. CDR3 nucleotide sequence: TGTGCCAGCAGCCTAGGGGACAGGCTGAACACTGAAGCTTTCTTT.

The genes are TRBV30 and TRBJ2-3, with 8 bases lining up with TRBD1. The CDR3 extends over 12 amino acids. With 7 bases clipped from V and 2 bases from J, the junction kept 2 bases outside the gene matches. CDR1 and CDR2 from the germline V gene are GTSNPN and SVGIG (reference sequence). The CDR3 is CASGQDTDTQYF. The CDR3 DNA sequence: TGTGCCTCGGGACAGGACACAGATACGCAGTATTTT.

The chain combines TRBV13 with TRBJ2-7; 7 nucleotides agree with TRBD1. The CDR3 length is 16 residues. The V and J ends lost 5 bases and 5 bases, in that order; junction bases with no gene match: 15. Germline CDR1 and CDR2: PRHDT and FYEKMQ (reference sequence). This CDR3 reads CASSPRQGAGIDEQYF. CDR3 in DNA: TGTGCCAGCAGCCCGCGACAGGGCGCTGGGATAGACGAGCAGTACTTC.

This clone was counted between two and nine times. The rearrangement uses TRBV18 and TRBJ2-2, with D uncertain. There are 14 residues in the CDR3. Germline V lookup: CDR1 KGHSH, CDR2 LQKENI. V dropped 3 bases and J dropped 0 bases, with 5 bases sitting between them. Written as DNA, the CDR3 is TGTGCCAGCTCACCCGTAGCGAACACCGGGGAGCTGTTTTTT. It codes for CASSPVANTGELFF.

The chain couples TRBV4-3 to TRBJ2-3, with 11 bases identical to TRBD2. The V and J ends lost 1 base and 6 bases, in that order; junction bases with no gene match: 12. Germline-derived CDR1 and CDR2 are LGHNA and YSLEER. This CDR3 is 18 amino acids long. CDR3 residues: CASSQGPGLAGGGDTQYF. Written as DNA, the CDR3 is TGCGCCAGCAGCCAAGGACCGGGCCTAGCGGGGGGAGGCGATACGCAGTATTTT.

The CDR3 region is CASSQGRNSAQYF. The CDR3 nucleotides read TGTGCCAGCAGCCAAGGCAGGAACAGTGCCCAGTACTTC. The rearrangement links TRBV4-2 to TRBJ2-5; D is ambiguous. The CDR3 sequence is 13 residues long. Germline-derived CDR1 and CDR2 are LGHNA and YNFKEQ. Trimming removed 1 base at V and 9 bases at J, with 12 bases between.

J is TRBJ1-5 and V is TRBV11-2; D gene ambiguous. The CDR3 is made up of 15 amino acids. V lost 6 bases to trimming and J lost 0 bases, with 12 bases between them. Germline CDR1 and CDR2: SGHAT and FQNNGV. The CDR3: CASRAGLNSNQPQHF. CDR3 in DNA: TGTGCCAGCAGGGCGGGCCTCAATAGCAATCAGCCCCAGCATTTT. The whole variable domain, remainder taken from reference TRBV11-2 and TRBJ1-5, is EAGVAQSPRYKIIEKRQSVAFWCNPISGHATLYWYQQILGQGPKLLIQFQNNGVVDDSQLPKDRFSAERLKGVDSTLKIQPAKLEDSAVYLCASRAGLNSNQPQHFGDGTRLSIL.

The chain is built from TRBV7-2 and TRBJ1-4; perhaps TRBD1 as D (5 bases). CDR1 SGHTA and CDR2 FQGNSA come from the germline V gene. The CDR3 runs to 12 residues. Trimming removed 5 bases from V and 8 bases from J, with 9 bases in between. CDR3 amino acids: CASSRGGEKLFF. CDR3 in DNA: TGTGCCAGCAGCCGGGGGGGAGAAAAACTGTTTTTT.

The J gene is TRBJ2-1, the V gene TRBV7-9, with D possibly matching TRBD2 (5 bases). Trimming removed 6 bases from V and 9 bases from J, with 21 bases in between. The CDR3 loop spans 15 amino acids. Germline assignment: CDR1 SEHNR and CDR2 FQNEAQ (reference sequence). The CDR3 bases are TGTGCCAGCAGATCGGACTTGGAAGTTGTCGGTGAGCAGTTCTTC. Amino acids: CASRSDLEVVGEQFF.

The genes are TRBV29-1 and TRBJ2-7, with D uncertain. V was clipped by 1 base and J by 3 bases, with 4 bases between them. Germline CDR1 SQVTM, CDR2 ANQGSEA. The CDR3 totals 11 residues. This CDR3 is CSVEVSYEQYF. Here the CDR3 DNA reads TGCAGCGTTGAAGTCAGCTACGAGCAGTACTTC.

This rearrangement joins TRBV5-4 to TRBJ2-5; D is unresolved. V lost 0 bases and J 4 bases, leaving 13 bases between the germline ends. This CDR3 region has 15 residues. CDR1 and CDR2 (germline): SGHNT, YYREEE (reference sequence). The DNA for the CDR3 is TGTGCCAGCAGCTTGGCGGTGGGCCAATTAGAGACCCAGTACTTC. Amino acid sequence: CASSLAVGQLETQYF.

This clone was recorded only once. The chain recombines TRBV4-3 with TRBJ2-2; 7 bases match TRBD2. The CDR3 has 20 residues. CDR1 and CDR2 from the germline V gene are LGHNA and YSLEER. Trimming at V came to 0 bases and at J to 3 bases, leaving 16 bases not matched to a gene. CDR3 in amino acids: CASSQEPPGGGLVDTGELFF. The CDR3 region has the DNA TGCGCCAGCAGCCAAGAGCCCCCGGGCGGGGGTTTAGTAGACACCGGGGAGCTGTTTTTT.

V usage is TRBV2 and J usage is TRBJ1-5; TRBD1 aligns across 9 bases. J was trimmed by 6 bases and V by 5 bases; bases with no gene match: 5. The CDR3 runs to 14 residues. Germline CDR1 is SNHLY and CDR2 is FYNNEI. The CDR3: CASSSQGAGQPQHF. The CDR3 DNA follows: TGTGCCAGCAGTTCACAGGGGGCAGGTCAGCCCCAGCATTTT.

The table lists this clone with a few counts. The V and J genes are TRBV27 and TRBJ1-6; 9 nucleotides line up with TRBD1. Per the germline V gene, CDR1 is MNHEY and CDR2 is SMNVEV (reference sequence). The CDR3 contains 13 residues. The ends lost 4 bases at V and 10 bases at J; junction bases unmatched: 2. The CDR3 sequence: CASSWDRVSPLHF. CDR3 nucleotides: TGTGCCAGCAGTTGGGACAGGGTCTCACCCCTCCACTTT.

This clone was seen a single time. V is TRBV28 and J is TRBJ1-1, with TRBD1 identical over 7 bases. CDR3 length: 16 residues. Germline CDR1 is MDHEN and CDR2 is SYDVKM. After removal of 3 bases from V and 6 bases from J, the junction contained 13 bases not matched to a gene. CDR3 sequence reads: CASSFFSGTDKSEAFF. For the CDR3, the DNA is TGTGCCAGCAGTTTTTTTTCCGGGACAGACAAATCTGAAGCTTTCTTT. The full variable domain, its missing parts supplied by reference TRBV28 and TRBJ1-1, is DVKVTQSSRYLVKRTGEKVFLECVQDMDHENMFWYRQDPGLGLRLIYFSYDVKMKEKGDIPEGYSVSREKKERFSLILESASTNQTSMYLCASSFFSGTDKSEAFFGQGTRLTVV.

The V and J genes are TRBV7-6 and TRBJ2-7; 7 nucleotides match TRBD1. The germline V gene encodes CDR1 SGHVS and CDR2 FNYEAQ. The ends lost 5 bases at V and 0 bases at J; junction bases unmatched: 10. The CDR3 extends over 16 amino acids. The CDR3 region has the DNA TGTGCCAGCAGCCAACCCCCAGGGGGAAGCTCCTACGAGCAGTACTTC. The encoded protein is CASSQPPGGSSYEQYF.

The V and J genes are TRBV4-3 and TRBJ1-4, with D unclear. Germline CDR1 LGHNA, CDR2 YSLEER. V was shortened by 6 bases and J by 5 bases, with 13 bases between the two germline ends. The length of the CDR3 is 14 residues. This CDR3 is CASSLEGGNEKLFF. CDR3 sequence (DNA): TGCGCCAGCAGTCTGGAAGGAGGGAATGAAAAACTGTTTTTT.

The chain is built from TRBV28 and TRBJ2-3; TRBD2 matches at 13 bases. Looked up from germline, CDR1 is MDHEN and CDR2 is SYDVKM. The ends lost 6 bases at V and 2 bases at J; junction bases unmatched: 2. This CDR3 contains 15 residues. CDR3 amino acids: CASRGTSGATDTQYF. CDR3 sequence (DNA): TGTGCCAGCAGAGGGACTAGCGGGGCCACAGATACGCAGTATTTT.

The J gene is TRBJ2-7, the V gene TRBV6-7; 9 positions agree with TRBD1. Being an ORF, TRBV6-7 has a function that is uncertain. This CDR3 spans 16 amino acids. Losses at the gene ends were 2 bases for V and 7 bases for J; bases not matched to a gene: 12. Written as DNA, the CDR3 is TGTGCCAGCAGTTACAAGACCCCGGGACAGGGCAGAGAGCAGTACTTC. It translates to CASSYKTPGQGREQYF.

The rearrangement uses TRBV11-2 and TRBJ2-7; possible D gene TRBD1, 7 bases. V gave up 4 bases and J gave up 3 bases, with 16 bases separating them. This CDR3 comprises 15 residues. Per germline, CDR1 SGHAT and CDR2 FQNNGV. Here the CDR3 DNA reads TGTGCCAGCAGCTCTCAGACAGGGAGGAACTACGAGCAGTACTTC. It encodes CASSSQTGRNYEQYF.

The chain combines TRBV6-5 with TRBJ1-1, with TRBD1 as a possible D gene (6 bases). The V end lost 2 bases, the J end lost 1 base, and 8 bases lay between the germline ends. The CDR3 extends over 14 amino acids. Germline CDR1 reads MNHEY; CDR2 reads SVGAGI. The CDR3 reads CASSYPGANTEAFF. CDR3 nucleotide sequence: TGTGCCAGCAGTTACCCAGGGGCGAACACTGAAGCTTTCTTT.

The chain has TRBV2 and TRBJ1-1; a possible D gene is TRBD1 (5 bases). Germline CDR1 and CDR2: SNHLY and FYNNEI. The CDR3 extends over 14 amino acids. V lost 4 bases and J 0 bases, leaving 9 bases between the germline ends. The CDR3 reads CASSGARVNTEAFF. In DNA form, the CDR3 reads TGTGCCAGCAGTGGGGCCAGGGTGAACACTGAAGCTTTCTTT.

The chain couples TRBV7-6 to TRBJ2-2; D perhaps matches TRBD1 (6 bases). V shed 3 bases and J shed 5 bases, with 10 bases lying between them. CDR3 length: 14 residues. Germline V CDR1 and CDR2: SGHVS, FNYEAQ. The CDR3 here is CASSFEQGTGELFF. The CDR3 region has the DNA TGTGCCAGCAGCTTTGAACAGGGAACCGGGGAGCTGTTTTTT.

The chain uses TRBV10-3 and TRBJ1-4; D perhaps matches TRBD1 (5 bases). CDR1 and CDR2 (germline): ENHRY, SYGVKD. V lost 3 bases and J 2 bases, leaving 10 bases between the germline ends. This CDR3 comprises 15 residues. As DNA, the CDR3 is TGTGCCATCAGTGACCCAGGGTGGACTAATGAAAAACTGTTTTTT. This sequence encodes CAISDPGWTNEKLFF.

The chain carries TRBV6-5 and TRBJ1-2; D is undetermined. Germline loops: CDR1 MNHEY, CDR2 SVGAGI. V lost 0 bases and J 2 bases, leaving 13 bases between the germline ends. The CDR3 is 16 amino acids. CDR3 sequence reads: CASSYSRAASNYGYTF. CDR3 nucleotides: TGTGCCAGCAGTTACTCGAGGGCAGCCTCCAACTATGGCTACACCTTC.

The V and J genes are TRBV4-1 and TRBJ2-1; 9 bases map to TRBD1. The germline V gene encodes CDR1 MGHRA and CDR2 YSYEKL. J lost 8 bases, V lost 4 bases, and 18 bases had no gene match. The CDR3 is 18 residues long. The CDR3 nucleotides are TGCGCCAGCAGCCGAAGTGTAGTACAGGGGGCGGGAGAGGATGAGCAGTTCTTC. Its protein product is CASSRSVVQGAGEDEQFF.